The 25 T cell receptor beta chains reported below all come from one sample, sequenced in a study of blood T cell repertoires in COVID-19. TCRdb's copy holds only in-frame clones and misses some; the assay was immunoSEQ multiplex PCR. The table shows over 250,000 clones, with over 75% occurring only once. The material sequenced was peripheral blood. The receptors come from a human donor in a cohort sampled during active COVID-19.

This chain uses TRBV5-1 with TRBJ2-1, with D perhaps matching TRBD2 (7 bases). The CDR3 is 15 residues long. The ends were cut back, 7 bases at V and 4 bases at J, with 18 bases in the middle. Per the germline V gene, CDR1 is SGHRS and CDR2 is YFSETQ. In DNA, the CDR3 is TGCGCCAGCGCTAGGGGGGGCGAAGGGTACAATGAGCAGTTCTTC. Translated: CASARGGEGYNEQFF.

This clone was observed once. The chain couples TRBV18 to TRBJ1-5; TRBD1 aligns across 8 bases. CDR1 is KGHSH and CDR2 is LQKENI in the germline V gene. Trimming at V came to 5 bases and at J to 6 bases, leaving 9 bases not matched to a gene. The CDR3 sequence is 15 residues long. The CDR3 region is CASSSTGVLVQPQHF. The CDR3 coding sequence is TGTGCCAGCTCATCGACAGGGGTATTAGTTCAGCCCCAGCATTTT.

This chain links TRBV27 with TRBJ2-1, with TRBD2 matching 13 bases. This CDR3 region has 16 residues. Germline V CDR1 and CDR2: MNHEY, SMNVEV (reference sequence). V shed 4 bases and J 14 bases; nucleotides not matched to a gene: 14. CDR3 sequence: CASSSGLAGDGSVKFF. The DNA for the CDR3 is TGTGCCAGCAGTTCTGGACTAGCGGGAGATGGTTCAGTGAAGTTCTTC.

This clone was observed a few times. The gene calls are TRBV7-9 and TRBJ1-1, with TRBD1 matching over 9 bases. The germline V gene encodes CDR1 SEHNR and CDR2 FQNEAQ (reference sequence). This CDR3 is 14 amino acids long. The trim removed 5 bases at V and 6 bases at J, leaving 7 bases unmatched. The CDR3 nucleotides read TGTGCCAGCAGCGATCCGGGACAGGGAGCTGAAGCTTTCTTT. The encoded protein is CASSDPGQGAEAFF.

The rearrangement links TRBV6-5 to TRBJ1-6; 8 bases agree with TRBD1. In germline, CDR1 is MNHEY, CDR2 SVGAGI. V gave up 5 bases and J gave up 10 bases; unmatched junction bases: 10. This CDR3 is built from 15 residues. Here the CDR3 reads CASSPDRVMGSPLHF. CDR3 DNA: TGTGCCAGCAGTCCGGACAGGGTAATGGGGTCACCCCTCCACTTT.

The V and J genes are TRBV19 and TRBJ2-1; 11 positions agree with TRBD2. The germline gives CDR1 LNHDA, CDR2 SQIVND (reference sequence). V lost 2 bases, J lost 0 bases, and 6 bases stayed unmatched. CDR3 length: 18 amino acids. The chain's CDR3 is CASSIFLAGGRSYNEQFF. The CDR3 nucleotides read TGTGCCAGTAGTATATTCCTAGCGGGAGGCCGCTCCTACAATGAGCAGTTCTTC.

This clone was counted only a few times. The J gene is TRBJ1-4, the V gene TRBV30; D is uncertain. Trimming stripped 4 bases from V and 4 bases from J, with 13 bases between. This CDR3 has 14 amino acids. Germline V gene sequence: CDR1 GTSNPN, CDR2 SVGIG (reference sequence). As DNA, the CDR3 is TGTGCCTGGAAACCCATAGTTCGTAATGAAAAACTGTTTTTT. Amino acids: CAWKPIVRNEKLFF.

The chain recombines TRBV7-9 with TRBJ1-5; the match to TRBD1 covers 8 bases. CDR1 and CDR2 (germline): SEHNR, FQNEAQ (reference sequence). Losses at the gene ends were 0 bases for V and 4 bases for J; bases not matched to a gene: 2. CDR3 length: 15 amino acids. CDR3 DNA: TGTGCCAGCAGCTTAGCGGGACAGGTAAATCAGCCCCAGCATTTT. It translates to CASSLAGQVNQPQHF.

The chain links TRBV5-1 to TRBJ2-1, with D possibly TRBD1 on 6 matching bases. CDR1 is SGHRS, CDR2 YFSETQ, per germline. The CDR3 is 14 amino acids. Deletions cut 2 bases from V and 4 bases from J, with 10 bases between. CDR3 in amino acids: CASSLGQMYNEQFF. The CDR3 DNA reads as TGCGCCAGCAGCTTAGGACAGATGTACAATGAGCAGTTCTTC.

J is TRBJ2-2 and V is TRBV3-1 (or the pseudogene TRBV3-2); 8 bases map to TRBD2. The junction had 6 bases not matched to a gene; V was cut back by 5 bases and J by 7 bases. The CDR3 has 14 amino acids. In germline, CDR1 is LGHDT, CDR2 YNNKEL (reference sequence). DNA for the CDR3: TGTGCCAGCAGCGTGAGCGGGAGTGACGGGGAGCTGTTTTTT. It yields the protein CASSVSGSDGELFF.

There are many counts of this clone. The chain joins TRBV11-2 to TRBJ2-5, with 9 bases that match TRBD2. Germline V gene lookup returns CDR1 SGHAT and CDR2 FQNNGV. The length of the CDR3 is 15 residues. The V gene end was trimmed by 5 bases and the J gene end by 2 bases; junction bases not matched to a gene: 6. The CDR3 region is CASSVSTSGQETQYF. The CDR3, as DNA: TGTGCCAGCAGCGTATCGACTAGCGGACAAGAGACCCAGTACTTC. The entire variable domain, with the rest obtained from reference TRBV11-2 and TRBJ2-5, is as follows: EAGVAQSPRYKIIEKRQSVAFWCNPISGHATLYWYQQILGQGPKLLIQFQNNGVVDDSQLPKDRFSAERLKGVDSTLKIQPAKLEDSAVYLCASSVSTSGQETQYFGPGTRLLVL.

The chain couples TRBV7-9 to TRBJ1-3, with unresolved D. The germline V gene encodes CDR1 SEHNR and CDR2 FQNEAQ (reference sequence). The germline V and J ends were trimmed by 1 base and 4 bases, with 11 bases remaining between them. The length of the CDR3 is 15 residues. This CDR3 reads CASSLGTLSGNTIYF. DNA of the CDR3: TGTGCCAGCAGCTTAGGGACTCTGTCCGGAAACACCATATATTTT.

The chain recombines TRBV19 with TRBJ1-1; D possibly corresponds to TRBD1 (5 bases). The CDR3 is made up of 14 amino acids. CDR1 is LNHDA, CDR2 SQIVND, per germline (reference sequence). V was cut by 2 bases and J by 2 bases, with 9 bases left in between. This chain's CDR3 is CASSILTGNTEAFF. CDR3 nucleotide sequence: TGTGCCAGTAGTATATTAACAGGTAACACTGAAGCTTTCTTT. The whole variable domain, remainder taken from reference TRBV19 and TRBJ1-1, is DGGITQSPKYLFRKEGQNVTLSCEQNLNHDAMYWYRQDPGQGLRLIYYSQIVNDFQKGDIAEGYSVSREKKESFPLTVTSAQKNPTAFYLCASSILTGNTEAFFGQGTRLTVV.

The chain uses TRBV27 and TRBJ1-5; TRBD1 might be the D (5 bases). The CDR3 is made up of 15 amino acids. Germline V gives CDR1 MNHEY, CDR2 SMNVEV (reference sequence). Trimming pared 5 bases from V and 7 bases from J, leaving 18 bases between. CDR3 nucleotides: TGTGCCAGCAGTCCCCGGGAGACAAGGGGACAGCCCCAGCATTTT. The encoded protein is CASSPRETRGQPQHF.

The V call is TRBV9, the J call TRBJ2-2; a weak D match, TRBD1 (5 bases). Trimming took 0 bases from V and 3 from J, leaving 9 bases between them. Germline V gives CDR1 SGDLS, CDR2 YYNGEE. The CDR3 loop spans 15 amino acids. This CDR3 is CASSVEGRDTGELFF. DNA of the CDR3: TGTGCCAGCAGCGTAGAGGGGCGTGACACCGGGGAGCTGTTTTTT.

The chain carries TRBV18 and TRBJ2-2, with D unclear. CDR3 length: 13 amino acids. V shed 6 bases and J shed 5 bases, with 10 bases lying between them. Germline loops: CDR1 KGHSH, CDR2 LQKENI. The CDR3 reads CASSKERTGELFF. The CDR3 DNA is TGTGCCAGCTCTAAGGAGAGAACCGGGGAGCTGTTTTTT. Looking up the rest from reference TRBV18 and TRBJ2-2 gives the full variable domain: NAGVMQNPRHLVRRRGQEARLRCSPMKGHSHVYWYRQLPEEGLKFMVYLQKENIIDESGMPKERFSAEFPKEGPSILRIQQVVRGDSAAYFCASSKERTGELFFGEGSRLTVL.

V gene TRBV10-2 combines with J gene TRBJ2-6, with TRBD1 matching over 10 bases. Germline V gives CDR1 WSHSY, CDR2 SAAADI. The CDR3 runs 15 residues. V was pared by 10 bases and J by 4 bases, with 7 bases of the junction left unmatched. CDR3 loop: CATRTGGGGANVLTF. CDR3 nucleotides: TGCGCCACGAGGACAGGGGGAGGGGGGGCCAACGTCCTGACTTTC.

V and J are TRBV3-1 (or the pseudogene TRBV3-2) and TRBJ2-7, with D possibly being TRBD2 (7 bases). V dropped 0 bases and J dropped 1 base, with 13 bases sitting between them. The CDR3 contains 16 residues. Germline V gene data show CDR1 as LGHDT and CDR2 as YNNKEL (reference sequence). The CDR3 loop reads CASSQEQGLRSYEQYF. CDR3 coding DNA: TGTGCCAGCAGCCAAGAACAGGGACTACGTTCCTACGAGCAGTACTTC.

The chain is built from TRBV9 and TRBJ2-2; 12 bases are shared with TRBD1. The length of the CDR3 is 16 residues. The germline V gene encodes CDR1 SGDLS and CDR2 YYNGEE. Trimming removed 5 bases from V and 3 bases from J; junction bases left unmatched: 5. In DNA form, the CDR3 reads TGTGCCAGCAGTGAGGGACAGGGGGCGGACACCGGGGAGCTGTTTTTT. It yields the protein CASSEGQGADTGELFF. The full variable domain, its missing parts supplied by reference TRBV9 and TRBJ2-2, is DSGVTQTPKHLITATGQRVTLRCSPRSGDLSVYWYQQSLDQGLQFLIQYYNGEERAKGNILERFSAQQFPDLHSELNLSSLELGDSALYFCASSEGQGADTGELFFGEGSRLTVL.

This sequence joins TRBV19 and TRBJ2-1; 12 nucleotides line up with TRBD1. V shed 6 bases, J shed 9 bases, and the junction held 9 bases outside the gene matches. CDR1 and CDR2 from the germline V gene are LNHDA and SQIVND (reference sequence). The CDR3 totals 15 residues. CDR3 in amino acids: CASRPGTGGFSEQFF. CDR3 nucleotide sequence: TGTGCCAGTAGACCCGGGACAGGGGGCTTTTCTGAGCAGTTCTTC.

This rearrangement joins TRBV6-5 to TRBJ1-2; 9 bases match TRBD1. J gave up 10 bases and V 2 bases, and 5 bases lay outside the gene matches. CDR3 length: 13 residues. Germline V gives CDR1 MNHEY, CDR2 SVGAGI. CDR3 in amino acids: CASSYGQGSPYTF. CDR3 nucleotide sequence: TGTGCCAGCAGTTACGGACAGGGGTCCCCCTACACCTTC.

J is TRBJ1-1 and V is TRBV18; a weak D match, TRBD1 (6 bases). The germline CDR1 and CDR2 sequences are KGHSH and LQKENI. The CDR3 consists of 18 residues. Trimming took off 1 base at V and 6 bases at J, with 24 bases between the two ends. The CDR3 is CASSPQASGQLTGSEAFF. For the CDR3, the DNA is TGTGCCAGCTCACCACAGGCTTCGGGACAACTGACGGGGTCTGAAGCTTTCTTT.

The V call is TRBV19, the J call TRBJ2-7; TRBD1 agrees at 7 bases. V shed 3 bases and J 2 bases; nucleotides not matched to a gene: 1. Looked up from germline, CDR1 is LNHDA and CDR2 is SQIVND (reference sequence). CDR3 length: 13 residues. The CDR3 here is CASSIQGAYEQYF. The CDR3 DNA is TGTGCCAGTAGTATTCAGGGGGCCTACGAGCAGTACTTC.

The V gene is TRBV14, the J gene TRBJ1-6, with TRBD1 matching 10 bases. Germline CDR1 SGHDN, CDR2 FVKESK. This CDR3 has 15 residues. Germline trimming cut 3 bases from V and 6 bases from J; bases unmatched to any gene: 2. The CDR3 region has the DNA TGTGCCAGCAGCCAGACAGGGGGCCTTAATTCACCCCTCCACTTT. Protein product: CASSQTGGLNSPLHF.

The chain employs TRBV5-1 and TRBJ1-1; D might be TRBD1 (6 bases). Per germline, CDR1 SGHRS and CDR2 YFSETQ. V was trimmed by 2 bases and J by 11 bases, leaving 13 bases between them. The CDR3 runs to 12 residues. The CDR3 bases are TGCGCCAGCAGCTTAAGTGGCACAGGGGCTTTCTTT. It is translated as CASSLSGTGAFF.